Reported below is one T cell receptor (beta chain). Deletions cut 0 bases from V and 4 bases from J, with 10 bases between. The CDR3 spans 15 residues. From germline, CDR1 is SGDLS and CDR2 YYNGEE. TCRbeta library preparation incorporated unique molecular identifiers. A single record per CDR3 protein comes from TCRdb applying MiXCR to the PCR reads. The table shows around 360,000 distinct CDR3 sequences, with 10% occurring only once. These data are taken from a study of T-cell reconstitution after alpha-beta-depleted transplantation in children. V is TRBV9 and J is TRBJ1-4; D call uncertain. The receptor comes from a human donor who donated a stem cell graft to a child with acute lymphoblastic leukemia. The sample in question was PBMCs from the stem cell graft donor, obtained from the stem cell graft. The DNA for the CDR3 is TGTGCCAGCAGCGTAGGGGCAGGAGGTAATGAAAAACTGTTTTTT. Protein product: CASSVGAGGNEKLFF.